This T cell receptor beta chain stems from a study of blood T cell repertoires in COVID-19. Generated by immunoSEQ multiplex PCR, the TCRdb table keeps only in-frame clones and is missing some. The sample comprises about 260,000 clones, approximately 88% of which are singletons, and 0.95% to 1.5% rests with the top ten. Everyone who took part was roughly 18 to 89 years old, and they came from about 25 US areas. CDR1 is GTSNPN and CDR2 is SVGIG in the germline V gene (reference sequence). The CDR3 runs to 14 residues. The ends lost 8 bases at V and 3 bases at J; junction bases unmatched: 7. The sequence came from a woman aged 35 to 49 with acute COVID-19. Material: PBMCs or T cells enriched from blood (not recorded which). The J gene is TRBJ1-6, the V gene TRBV30, with 7 bases aligning to TRBD1. In DNA, the CDR3 is TGTGCCACCGAACAGGGGAACTATAATTCACCCCTCCACTTT. Amino acid sequence: CATEQGNYNSPLHF.